This TCR beta chain was identified in a study of OX40 agonist ivuxolimab in advanced cancers. Study information: Patients were dosed intravenously with ivuxolimab at 0.01 to 10 mg/kg every 2 weeks. Partial responses were achieved by three patients: one hepatocellular carcinoma, two cutaneous melanoma. General observations from the study: The 0.1-3.0 mg/kg partial responders had among the lowest clonal expansion.

Germline trimming cut 3 bases from V and 1 base from J; bases unmatched to any gene: 5. There are 15 residues in the CDR3. The germline V gene encodes CDR1 SGHDT and CDR2 YYEEEE. Sequencing was performed with immunoSEQ multiplex PCR; in TCRdb, only in-frame clones are kept and a portion is missing. The table records roughly 56,000 clones, roughly nine tenths of them present only once. Patients had blood sampled at baseline and again on cycle 4 day 1 and cycle 7 day 1. Comment on this clone: Its antigen remains unknown.

The origin of this receptor is an adult with an advanced solid tumor such as melanoma, head and neck, liver or kidney cancer. The sequenced sample was CD4+ or CD8+ T cells sorted from blood, obtained in a trial of the OX40 agonist ivuxolimab. The chain has TRBV5-6 and TRBJ2-3; 7 positions agree with TRBD2. CDR3: CASSSERDRTDTQYF. The CDR3 DNA follows: TGTGCCAGCAGCTCCGAGCGGGACCGCACAGATACGCAGTATTTT.